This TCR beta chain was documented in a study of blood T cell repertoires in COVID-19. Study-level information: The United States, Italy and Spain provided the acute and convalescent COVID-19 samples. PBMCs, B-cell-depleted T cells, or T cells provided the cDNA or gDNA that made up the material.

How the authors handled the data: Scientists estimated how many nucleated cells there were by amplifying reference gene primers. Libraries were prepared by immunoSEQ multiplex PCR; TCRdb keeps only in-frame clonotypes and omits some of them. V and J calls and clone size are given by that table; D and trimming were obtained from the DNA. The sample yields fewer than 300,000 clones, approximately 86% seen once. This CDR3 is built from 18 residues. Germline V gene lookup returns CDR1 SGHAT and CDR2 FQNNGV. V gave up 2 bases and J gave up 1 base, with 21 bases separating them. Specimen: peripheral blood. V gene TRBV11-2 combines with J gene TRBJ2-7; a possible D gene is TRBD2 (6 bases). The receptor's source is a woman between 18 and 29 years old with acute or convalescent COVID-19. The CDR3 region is CASSLTFTAGKRSYEQYF. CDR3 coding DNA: TGTGCCAGCAGCTTAACTTTTACGGCGGGAAAAAGGTCCTACGAGCAGTACTTC.